One TCR beta chain is described in this entry. This specimen belongs to a study of blood T cell repertoires in COVID-19. About the study: Acute and convalescent COVID-19 samples came from the United States, Italy and Spain.

V gave up 7 bases and J gave up 6 bases, with 19 bases separating them. Germline CDR1 and CDR2: LNHDA and SQIVND (reference sequence). This CDR3 region has 15 residues. Source study methods: Amplification with reference gene primers provided the estimates of nucleated cell counts. This table comes from immunoSEQ multiplex PCR, and its TCRdb copy is limited to in-frame clones, with some not included. V, J and clone size are taken as reported in that table, and D and trimming were inferred from the DNA itself. The repertoire holds hundreds of thousands of clones, with 80% to 90% as singletons. Enrolled during active infection, Seattle patients were then followed longitudinally.

This sequence joins TRBV19 and TRBJ1-5; TRBD1 might be the D (5 bases). Sequences were obtained from peripheral blood. The receptor comes from a woman aged 30 to 39 with COVID-19, enrolled during active disease. The CDR3: CASTIGAGPPQPQHF. CDR3 nucleotide sequence: TGTGCCAGTACCATAGGGGCAGGGCCCCCTCAGCCCCAGCATTTT.